These 24 T cell receptor beta chains were all obtained from the same sample, sequenced in a study of blood T cell repertoires in COVID-19 (dated by TCRdb to 2020 to 2022). Library generation was performed with the immunoSEQ multiplex PCR assay. The table comes from immuneACCESS by way of TCRdb, which keeps in-frame sequences with V and J called. Part of the clones is missing from these tables; in studies checked, under half for an unresolved V gene and the rest for unknown reasons. The sample table records approximately 21,000 clones; less than 75% of these occur just once. Around 21% of the sample is held by the ten biggest clonotypes. Source material: peripheral blood. The source of these receptors is a human donor in a cohort sampled during active or convalescent COVID-19.

V and J are TRBV5-1 and TRBJ1-1; tentatively, D is TRBD1 (6 bases). This CDR3 contains 13 residues. V was shortened by 5 bases and J by 5 bases, with 13 bases between the two germline ends. Germline V lookup: CDR1 SGHRS, CDR2 YFSETQ. The CDR3 loop is CASRGGGRTEAFF. CDR3 sequence (DNA): TGCGCCAGCAGAGGTGGGGGCAGGACTGAAGCTTTCTTT.

V gene TRBV5-1 combines with J gene TRBJ1-5; 11 bases align to TRBD1. J was trimmed by 6 bases and V by 4 bases; bases with no gene match: 6. Germline loops: CDR1 SGHRS, CDR2 YFSETQ. This CDR3 contains 15 residues. CDR3 DNA sequence: TGCGCCAGCAGCCCGGGGACAGGGGGGGTTCAGCCCCAGCATTTT. It is translated as CASSPGTGGVQPQHF.

A few counts support this clone. The genes are TRBV11-1 and TRBJ2-5, with a weak D call TRBD2 (5 bases). The CDR3 spans 11 residues. Looked up from germline, CDR1 is SGHAT and CDR2 is FQDESV (reference sequence). Trimming shortened V by 4 bases and J by 8 bases, and 8 bases separated the two germline ends. The CDR3 is CASSYGGTQYF. The CDR3 DNA reads TGTGCCAGCAGCTATGGAGGAACCCAGTACTTC.

J is TRBJ2-2 and V is TRBV6-5; the D gene is possibly TRBD1 (6 bases). This CDR3 contains 15 residues. V gave up 6 bases and J gave up 2 bases, with 13 bases separating them. From germline, CDR1 is MNHEY and CDR2 SVGAGI. CDR3 in amino acids: CASRALGGNTGELFF. CDR3 coding DNA: TGTGCCAGCAGGGCCCTAGGGGGTAACACCGGGGAGCTGTTTTTT.

By its share, this clone is medium-sized. The chain combines TRBV6-5 with TRBJ1-6, with D perhaps matching TRBD1 (6 bases). V lost 0 bases to trimming and J lost 11 bases, with 8 bases between them. CDR3 length: 13 residues. Germline CDR1 reads MNHEY; CDR2 reads SVGAGI. The DNA of the CDR3 is TGTGCCAGCAGTTACTCGACAGGCACACCCCTCCACTTT. It specifies CASSYSTGTPLHF.

The rearrangement uses TRBV19 and TRBJ1-1; unclear D gene. Deletions cut 1 base from V and 4 bases from J, with 10 bases between. The CDR3 is 14 residues long. CDR1 is LNHDA and CDR2 is SQIVND in the germline V gene (reference sequence). This chain's CDR3 is CASSIGRYGTEAFF. The CDR3, as DNA: TGTGCCAGTAGTATAGGCCGCTATGGCACTGAAGCTTTCTTT.

V usage is TRBV28 and J usage is TRBJ1-4; D is perhaps TRBD1 (6 bases). The CDR3 sequence is 13 residues long. The germline V and J ends were trimmed by 5 bases and 7 bases, with 11 bases remaining between them. Germline CDR1 is MDHEN and CDR2 is SYDVKM. This CDR3 is CASSGGHSEKLFF. DNA of the CDR3: TGTGCCAGCAGTGGGGGACACAGTGAAAAACTGTTTTTT.

The chain employs TRBV7-2 and TRBJ1-2; no clear D. Deletions cut 3 bases from V and 4 bases from J, with 12 bases between. Germline CDR1 and CDR2: SGHTA and FQGNSA. The CDR3 extends over 14 amino acids. Here the CDR3 reads CASSFAEGSYGYTF. The CDR3 nucleotides are TGTGCCAGCAGCTTTGCAGAGGGAAGCTATGGCTACACCTTC.

This clone was found a few times. The V and J genes are TRBV6-4 and TRBJ2-2; perhaps TRBD1 as D (5 bases). Germline V gene data show CDR1 as MRHNA and CDR2 as SNTAGT. Between the trimmed V and J ends, which lost 3 bases and 4 bases, there was a span of 27 bases. This CDR3 contains 20 residues. The CDR3 region is CASSEPIRVRRAPSTGELFF. For the CDR3, the DNA is TGTGCCAGCAGTGAACCGATCAGGGTACGACGTGCCCCGAGCACCGGGGAGCTGTTTTTT.

This clone was counted at least ten times. This sequence joins TRBV19 and TRBJ2-7; 10 nucleotides line up with TRBD1. This CDR3 contains 14 residues. Germline values: CDR1 LNHDA, CDR2 SQIVND (reference sequence). Trimming at V came to 5 bases and at J to 1 base, leaving 2 bases not matched to a gene. The CDR3 nucleotides are TGTGCCAGTAGTGAGGACAGGGGGTCCTACGAGCAGTACTTC. This codes for CASSEDRGSYEQYF.

The chain couples TRBV11-2 to TRBJ1-3; 7 nucleotides align to TRBD1. The V gene end was trimmed by 4 bases and the J gene end by 4 bases; junction bases not matched to a gene: 10. CDR3 length: 16 amino acids. In germline, CDR1 is SGHAT, CDR2 FQNNGV. The DNA for the CDR3 is TGTGCCAGCAGCTCTCAACTGACAGGGACGGGAAACACCATATATTTT. Translating gives CASSSQLTGTGNTIYF.

The gene calls are TRBV2 and TRBJ1-4; weak D call: TRBD1 (5 bases). V was clipped by 6 bases and J by 7 bases, with 12 bases between them. This CDR3 spans 13 amino acids. CDR1 and CDR2 (germline): SNHLY, FYNNEI. The chain's CDR3 is CASRYQGGEKLFF. The CDR3, as DNA: TGTGCCAGCAGATATCAGGGAGGTGAAAAACTGTTTTTT.

This clone was observed a single time. V is TRBV10-1 and J is TRBJ1-2; D is uncertain. The V end lost 4 bases, the J end lost 2 bases, and 8 bases lay between the germline ends. The CDR3 has 13 amino acids. Germline loops: CDR1 WNHNN, CDR2 SYGVQD (reference sequence). The CDR3 sequence is CASSAGMNYGYTF. The CDR3 DNA sequence: TGCGCCAGCAGTGCAGGAATGAACTATGGCTACACCTTC.

The V and J genes are TRBV4-1 and TRBJ1-2, with 8 bases matching TRBD1. This CDR3 has 15 amino acids. Germline CDR1 reads MGHRA; CDR2 reads YSYEKL. With V trimmed by 0 bases and J by 4 bases, 4 bases remained unmatched. The CDR3 region has the DNA TGCGCCAGCAGCCAAGATTCAGGGGGCGGCTATGGCTACACCTTC. It translates to CASSQDSGGGYGYTF.

This chain links TRBV25-1 with TRBJ1-1, with D hard to call. This CDR3 has 13 residues. V lost 7 bases and J 4 bases, leaving 13 bases between the germline ends. CDR1 MGHDK and CDR2 SYGVNS come from the germline V gene. The CDR3 nucleotides read TGTGCCAGCAAAGGACCGGGGAGCACTGAAGCTTTCTTT. Translation: CASKGPGSTEAFF.

This clone was picked up one time. V usage is TRBV2 and J usage is TRBJ1-1; D unresolved. CDR3 length equals 11 residues. Trimming took off 10 bases at V and 4 bases at J, with 10 bases between the two ends. Per germline, CDR1 SNHLY and CDR2 FYNNEI. The CDR3 sequence is CATKESTEAFF. The CDR3 bases are TGTGCCACCAAAGAGAGCACTGAAGCTTTCTTT.

This clone was found a few times. The chain carries TRBV10-1 and TRBJ1-3; TRBD1 is a possible D gene (6 bases). This CDR3 contains 15 residues. Trimming cost V 0 bases and J 4 bases, with 10 bases left between them. Germline V gives CDR1 WNHNN, CDR2 SYGVQD (reference sequence). CDR3 DNA: TGCGCCAGCAGTGAGTCCAGGGGTGGAGGAAACACCATATATTTT. It specifies CASSESRGGGNTIYF.

The CDR3 coding sequence is TGTGCCAGCAGTTACTACACAGGGGGGGGGACCGGGGAGCTGTTTTTT. Its translation is CASSYYTGGGTGELFF. The chain employs TRBV6-5 and TRBJ2-2, with D perhaps TRBD1 (8 bases). CDR1 is MNHEY and CDR2 is SVGAGI in the germline V gene. CDR3 size: 16 residues. Trimming removed 1 base at V and 5 bases at J, with 14 bases between.

The rearrangement uses TRBV7-2 and TRBJ1-2, with D perhaps TRBD1 (6 bases). Germline CDR1 is SGHTA and CDR2 is FQGNSA. Trimming left V 10 bases short and J 6 bases short, with 21 bases between. CDR3 size: 14 residues. The CDR3 nucleotides are TGTGCCACCCTGAGGGGAATACAGGGAAATGGCTACACCTTC. Amino acids: CATLRGIQGNGYTF.

V and J are TRBV6-5 and TRBJ2-5; 7 bases match TRBD1. Germline CDR1 MNHEY, CDR2 SVGAGI. The V gene end was trimmed by 5 bases and the J gene end by 5 bases; junction bases not matched to a gene: 2. The CDR3 totals 12 residues. CDR3 amino acids: CASSSRGETQYF. CDR3 in DNA: TGTGCCAGCAGTAGCAGGGGGGAGACCCAGTACTTC.

The chain is built from TRBV15 and TRBJ2-1; D uncertain. The V gene's germline CDR1 is LNHNV and CDR2 YYDKDF (reference sequence). Trimming removed 1 base at V and 2 bases at J, with 12 bases between. This CDR3 spans 16 amino acids. The CDR3 DNA reads TGTGCCACCAGCAGAGTCCAGGCGAGCCCCTACAATGAGCAGTTCTTC. Translation: CATSRVQASPYNEQFF.

The chain has TRBV28 and TRBJ2-3; 13 positions agree with TRBD2. J was trimmed by 3 bases and V by 3 bases; bases with no gene match: 3. This CDR3 has 16 residues. Germline lookup yields CDR1 MDHEN and CDR2 SYDVKM. The CDR3 DNA sequence: TGTGCCAGCAGTTTTGCGGGACTAGCGGGGACAGATACGCAGTATTTT. Encoded protein: CASSFAGLAGTDTQYF.

This clone was counted once. The chain uses TRBV6-2 or TRBV6-3 and TRBJ1-2; 8 bases agree with TRBD1. From germline, CDR1 is MNHEY and CDR2 SVGEGT. This CDR3 contains 15 residues. J was trimmed by 5 bases and V by 4 bases; bases with no gene match: 9. CDR3: CASSFPPDREYGYTF. The CDR3 nucleotides read TGTGCCAGCAGTTTTCCGCCGGACAGGGAATATGGCTACACCTTC.

This chain links TRBV29-1 with TRBJ1-2, with 8 bases that match TRBD1. The ends lost 6 bases at V and 3 bases at J; junction bases unmatched: 18. This CDR3 contains 17 residues. Germline assignment: CDR1 SQVTM and CDR2 ANQGSEA. CDR3 nucleotide sequence: TGCAGCGTCCGGTTGTGGCTTGCGAGGACAGGGCACTATGGCTACACCTTC. Protein: CSVRLWLARTGHYGYTF.